This T cell receptor beta chain was captured by sequencing in a study of CD8 T cells in ankylosing spondylitis. This clonotype appeared many times. Germline V gene data show CDR1 as SGHRS and CDR2 as YFSETQ. The J segment lost 4 bases and the V segment lost 4 bases, leaving 6 bases of the junction unmatched. The CDR3 spans 16 residues. Each CDR3 protein is one row after TCRdb ran MiXCR on the 5' RACE reads. The sample lists fewer than 250,000 distinct CDR3 sequences; about 10% were seen once. The receptor comes from a male donor with ankylosing spondylitis or in good health (not recorded which). This chain connects TRBV5-1 to TRBJ2-3, with 13 bases aligning to TRBD2. Source material: blood, either unsorted or a sorted T cell fraction (not recorded which). The CDR3 sequence is CASSPGTSGASDTQYF. CDR3 sequence (DNA): TGCGCCAGCAGCCCCGGGACTAGCGGGGCCTCAGATACGCAGTATTTT.